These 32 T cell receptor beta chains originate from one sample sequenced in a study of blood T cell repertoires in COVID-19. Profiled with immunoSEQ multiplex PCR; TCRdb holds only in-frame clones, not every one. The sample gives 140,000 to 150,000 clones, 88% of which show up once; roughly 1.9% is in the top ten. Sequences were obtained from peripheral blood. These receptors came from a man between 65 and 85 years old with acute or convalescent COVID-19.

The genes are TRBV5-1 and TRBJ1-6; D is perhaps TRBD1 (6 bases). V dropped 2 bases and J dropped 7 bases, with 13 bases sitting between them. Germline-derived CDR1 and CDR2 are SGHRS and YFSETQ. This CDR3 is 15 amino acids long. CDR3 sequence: CASSFGGHGNSPLHF. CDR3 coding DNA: TGCGCCAGCAGCTTCGGGGGGCATGGGAATTCACCCCTCCACTTT.

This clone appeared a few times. CDR3 nucleotides: TGTGCCAGCAGCCGGGGACAGGGAAACGAAAAACTGTTTTTT. This translates into CASSRGQGNEKLFF. The chain employs TRBV11-2 and TRBJ1-4, with TRBD1 matching over 9 bases. Germline assignment: CDR1 SGHAT and CDR2 FQNNGV. This CDR3 region has 14 residues. The J segment lost 8 bases and the V segment lost 5 bases, leaving 6 bases of the junction unmatched.

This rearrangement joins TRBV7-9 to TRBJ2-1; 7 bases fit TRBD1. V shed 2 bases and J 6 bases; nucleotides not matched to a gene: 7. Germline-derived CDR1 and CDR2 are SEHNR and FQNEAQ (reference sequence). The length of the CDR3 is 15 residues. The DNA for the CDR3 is TGTGCCAGCAGCTTAAGGGCCCAGGGGGTCAATGAGCAGTTCTTC. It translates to CASSLRAQGVNEQFF.

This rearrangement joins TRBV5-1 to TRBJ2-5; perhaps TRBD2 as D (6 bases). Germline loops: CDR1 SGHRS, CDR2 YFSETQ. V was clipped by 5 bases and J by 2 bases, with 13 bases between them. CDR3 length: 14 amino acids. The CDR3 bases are TGCGCCAGCAGAAGTACGGGGGAACAAGAGACCCAGTACTTC. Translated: CASRSTGEQETQYF.

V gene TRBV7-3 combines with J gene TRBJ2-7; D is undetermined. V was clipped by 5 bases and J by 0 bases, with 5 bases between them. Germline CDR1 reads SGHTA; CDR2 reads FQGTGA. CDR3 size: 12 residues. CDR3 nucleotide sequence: TGTGCCAGCAGCCCCCACTCCTACGAGCAGTACTTC. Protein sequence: CASSPHSYEQYF.

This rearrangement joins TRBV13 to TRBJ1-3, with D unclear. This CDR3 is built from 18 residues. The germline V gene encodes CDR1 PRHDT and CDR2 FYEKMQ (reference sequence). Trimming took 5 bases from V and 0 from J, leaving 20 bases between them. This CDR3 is CASSLRGKSGGSGNTIYF. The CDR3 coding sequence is TGTGCCAGCAGCCTCCGAGGGAAAAGTGGAGGCTCTGGAAACACCATATATTTT. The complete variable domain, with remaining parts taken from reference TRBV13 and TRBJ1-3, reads AAGVIQSPRHLIKEKRETATLKCYPIPRHDTVYWYQQGPGQDPQFLISFYEKMQSDKGSIPDRFSAQQFSDYHSELNMSSLELGDSALYFCASSLRGKSGGSGNTIYFGEGSWLTVV.

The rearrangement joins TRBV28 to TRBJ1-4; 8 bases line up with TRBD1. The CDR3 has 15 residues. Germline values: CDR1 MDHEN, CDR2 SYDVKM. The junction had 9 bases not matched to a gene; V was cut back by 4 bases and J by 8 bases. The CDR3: CASSSPRGRREKLFF. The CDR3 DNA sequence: TGTGCCAGCAGTTCCCCCAGGGGGCGCCGGGAAAAACTGTTTTTT.

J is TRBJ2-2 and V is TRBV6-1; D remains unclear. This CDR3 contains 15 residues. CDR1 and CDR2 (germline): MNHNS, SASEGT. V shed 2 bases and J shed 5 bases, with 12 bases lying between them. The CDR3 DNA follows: TGTGCCAGCAGTGAATCCTGGAGTAAAACCGGGGAGCTGTTTTTT. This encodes CASSESWSKTGELFF.

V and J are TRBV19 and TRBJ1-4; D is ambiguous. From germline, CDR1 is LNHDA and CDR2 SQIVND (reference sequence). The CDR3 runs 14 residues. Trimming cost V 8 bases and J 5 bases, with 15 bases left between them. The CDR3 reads CASSEAAYNEKLFF. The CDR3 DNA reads TGTGCCAGTTCAGAGGCAGCCTACAATGAAAAACTGTTTTTT. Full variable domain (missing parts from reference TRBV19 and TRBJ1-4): DGGITQSPKYLFRKEGQNVTLSCEQNLNHDAMYWYRQDPGQGLRLIYYSQIVNDFQKGDIAEGYSVSREKKESFPLTVTSAQKNPTAFYLCASSEAAYNEKLFFGSGTQLSVL.

The chain's CDR3 is CASSPRDSAYGYTF. The CDR3 DNA sequence: TGTGCCAGCAGCCCCAGGGACAGCGCTTATGGCTACACCTTC. The chain combines TRBV7-9 with TRBJ1-2; TRBD1 matches 7 bases. Trimming took 5 bases from V and 5 from J; bases not matched to a gene: 8. This CDR3 has 14 amino acids. CDR1 SEHNR and CDR2 FQNEAQ come from the germline V gene (reference sequence).

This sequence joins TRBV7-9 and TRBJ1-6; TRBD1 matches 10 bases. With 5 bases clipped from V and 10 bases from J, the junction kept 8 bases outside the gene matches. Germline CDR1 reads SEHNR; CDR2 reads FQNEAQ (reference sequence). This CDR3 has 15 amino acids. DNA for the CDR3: TGTGCCAGCAGCCAGATGGGACAGGGGAACTCACCCCTCCACTTT. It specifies CASSQMGQGNSPLHF.

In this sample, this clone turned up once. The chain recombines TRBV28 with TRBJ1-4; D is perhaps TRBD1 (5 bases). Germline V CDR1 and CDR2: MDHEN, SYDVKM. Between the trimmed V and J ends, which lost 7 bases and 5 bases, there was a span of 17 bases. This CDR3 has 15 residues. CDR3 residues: CASILSGGVNEKLFF. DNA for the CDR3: TGTGCCAGCATCTTATCGGGAGGGGTGAATGAAAAACTGTTTTTT.

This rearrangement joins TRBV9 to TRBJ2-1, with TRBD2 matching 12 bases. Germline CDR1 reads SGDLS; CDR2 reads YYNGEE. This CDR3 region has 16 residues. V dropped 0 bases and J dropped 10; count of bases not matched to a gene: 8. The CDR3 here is CASSVAASGGAREQFF. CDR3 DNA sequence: TGTGCCAGCAGCGTAGCGGCTAGCGGGGGGGCAAGGGAGCAGTTCTTC.

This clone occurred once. CDR3 sequence: CATSDGTEAHGYTF. The CDR3 DNA is TGTGCCACCAGTGATGGGACTGAGGCCCATGGCTACACCTTC. The chain carries TRBV24-1 and TRBJ1-2; a possible D gene is TRBD1 (5 bases). V was shortened by 3 bases and J by 6 bases, with 13 bases between the two germline ends. This CDR3 is built from 14 residues. CDR1 is KGHDR, CDR2 SFDVKD, per germline.

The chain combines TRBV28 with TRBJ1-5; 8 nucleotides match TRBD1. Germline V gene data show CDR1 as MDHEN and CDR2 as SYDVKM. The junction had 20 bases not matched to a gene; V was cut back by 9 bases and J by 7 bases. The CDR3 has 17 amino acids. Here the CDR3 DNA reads TGTGCCAGTCACGGAGGCAGGGGGCTGTATTTAAGGCAGCCCCAGCATTTT. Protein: CASHGGRGLYLRQPQHF.

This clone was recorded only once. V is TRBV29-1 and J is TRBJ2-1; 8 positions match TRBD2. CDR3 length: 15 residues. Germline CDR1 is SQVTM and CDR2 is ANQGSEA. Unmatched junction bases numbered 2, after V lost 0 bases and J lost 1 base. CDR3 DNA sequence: TGCAGCGTTGAAGATCAGCGGGAGTCCTACAATGAGCAGTTCTTC. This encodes CSVEDQRESYNEQFF.

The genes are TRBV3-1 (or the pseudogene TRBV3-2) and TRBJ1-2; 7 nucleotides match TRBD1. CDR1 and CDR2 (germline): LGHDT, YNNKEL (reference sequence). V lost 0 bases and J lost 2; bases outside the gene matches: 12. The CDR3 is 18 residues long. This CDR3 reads CASSQDVYAGGLNYGYTF. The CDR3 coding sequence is TGTGCCAGCAGCCAAGATGTCTACGCAGGGGGTCTAAACTATGGCTACACCTTC.

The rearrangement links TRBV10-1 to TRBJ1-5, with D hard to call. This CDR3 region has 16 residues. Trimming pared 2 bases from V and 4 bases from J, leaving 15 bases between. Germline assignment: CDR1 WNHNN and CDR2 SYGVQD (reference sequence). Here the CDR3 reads CASSEGQGGVNQPQHF. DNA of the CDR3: TGCGCCAGCAGTGAGGGTCAAGGAGGCGTTAATCAGCCCCAGCATTTT.

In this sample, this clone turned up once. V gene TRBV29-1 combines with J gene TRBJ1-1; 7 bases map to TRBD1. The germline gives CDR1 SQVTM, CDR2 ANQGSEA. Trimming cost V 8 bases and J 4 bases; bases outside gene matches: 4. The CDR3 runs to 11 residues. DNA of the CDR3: TGCAGCACTTCAGGGGGCACTGAAGCTTTCTTT. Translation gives CSTSGGTEAFF.

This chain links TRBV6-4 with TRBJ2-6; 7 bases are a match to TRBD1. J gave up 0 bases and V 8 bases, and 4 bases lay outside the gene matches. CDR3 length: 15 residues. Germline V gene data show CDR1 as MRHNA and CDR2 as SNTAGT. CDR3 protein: CASSPGGSGANVLTF. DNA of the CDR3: TGTGCCAGCTCCCCAGGGGGCTCTGGGGCCAACGTCCTGACTTTC.

This CDR3 is CASSPSTGEETQYF. The CDR3 DNA sequence: TGTGCCAGTAGTCCCTCGACAGGGGAAGAGACCCAGTACTTC. The chain uses TRBV19 and TRBJ2-5; 8 bases are shared with TRBD1. This CDR3 is built from 14 residues. With V trimmed by 5 bases and J by 3 bases, 5 bases remained unmatched. Germline V CDR1 and CDR2: LNHDA, SQIVND (reference sequence).

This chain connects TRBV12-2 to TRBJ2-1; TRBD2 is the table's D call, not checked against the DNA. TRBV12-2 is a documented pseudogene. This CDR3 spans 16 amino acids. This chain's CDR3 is CASRLVGGTTYNEQFF. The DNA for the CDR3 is TGTGCAAGTCGCTTAGTGGGGGGGACTACCTACAATGAGCAGTTCTTC.

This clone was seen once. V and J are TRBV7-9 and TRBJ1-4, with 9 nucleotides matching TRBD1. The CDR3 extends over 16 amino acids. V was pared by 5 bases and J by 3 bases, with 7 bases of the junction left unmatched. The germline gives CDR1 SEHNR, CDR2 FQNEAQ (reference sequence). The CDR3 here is CASSQNRGRSNEKLFF. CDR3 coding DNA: TGTGCCAGCAGCCAAAACAGGGGGCGATCTAATGAAAAACTGTTTTTT.

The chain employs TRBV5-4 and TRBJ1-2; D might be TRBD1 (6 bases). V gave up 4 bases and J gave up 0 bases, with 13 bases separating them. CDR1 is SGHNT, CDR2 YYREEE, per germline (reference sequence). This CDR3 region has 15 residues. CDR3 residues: CASSLDSLPNYGYTF. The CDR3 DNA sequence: TGTGCCAGCAGCCTGGACAGCCTCCCTAACTATGGCTACACCTTC.

The CDR3 sequence: CASSPLGTENEKLFF. The CDR3 DNA reads TGCGCCAGCAGCCCGCTTGGGACAGAGAATGAAAAACTGTTTTTT. The chain has TRBV5-1 and TRBJ1-4, with TRBD1 matching 7 bases. The junction had 8 bases not matched to a gene; V was cut back by 4 bases and J by 5 bases. The CDR3 is 15 amino acids. The V gene's germline CDR1 is SGHRS and CDR2 YFSETQ. Full variable domain (rest looked up from reference TRBV5-1 and TRBJ1-4): KAGVTQTPRYLIKTRGQQVTLSCSPISGHRSVSWYQQTPGQGLQFLFEYFSETQRNKGNFPGRFSGRQFSNSRSEMNVSTLELGDSALYLCASSPLGTENEKLFFGSGTQLSVL.

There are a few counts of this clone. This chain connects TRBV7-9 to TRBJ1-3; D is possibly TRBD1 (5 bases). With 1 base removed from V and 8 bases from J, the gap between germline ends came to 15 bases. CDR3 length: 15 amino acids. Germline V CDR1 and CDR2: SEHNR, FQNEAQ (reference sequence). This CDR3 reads CASSLDGFGGDTIYF. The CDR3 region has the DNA TGTGCCAGCAGCTTAGACGGCTTCGGGGGAGACACCATATATTTT.

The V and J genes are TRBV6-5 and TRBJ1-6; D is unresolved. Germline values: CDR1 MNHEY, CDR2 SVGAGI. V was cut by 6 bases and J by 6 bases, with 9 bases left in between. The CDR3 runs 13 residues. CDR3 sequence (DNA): TGTGCCAGCAGCCTCACAATTAATTCACCCCTCCACTTT. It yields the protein CASSLTINSPLHF.

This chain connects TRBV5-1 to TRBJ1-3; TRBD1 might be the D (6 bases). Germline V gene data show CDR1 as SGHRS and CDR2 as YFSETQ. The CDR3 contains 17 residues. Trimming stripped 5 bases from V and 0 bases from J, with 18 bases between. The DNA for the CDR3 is TGCGCCAGCAGAAGGGCGACAGGTACAAGCTCTGGAAACACCATATATTTT. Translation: CASRRATGTSSGNTIYF.

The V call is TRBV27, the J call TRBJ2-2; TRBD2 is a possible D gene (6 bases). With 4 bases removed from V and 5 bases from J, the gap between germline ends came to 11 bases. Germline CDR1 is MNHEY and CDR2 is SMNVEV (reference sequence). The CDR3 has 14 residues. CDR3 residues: CASSSGGRTGELFF. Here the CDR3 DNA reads TGTGCCAGCAGTTCCGGGGGAAGGACCGGGGAGCTGTTTTTT.

This CDR3 reads CGAASGNTIYF. DNA of the CDR3: TGTGGGGCCGCGTCTGGAAACACCATATATTTT. The chain employs TRBV6-1 and TRBJ1-3, with D uncertain. The CDR3 is 11 residues long. Germline values: CDR1 MNHNS, CDR2 SASEGT.

CDR3 sequence (DNA): TGTGCCAGCAGTTCAAATACGGACAGAAGAATTCAGTACTTC. This gives the protein CASSSNTDRRIQYF. The chain employs TRBV6-6 and TRBJ2-4; D is perhaps TRBD1 (6 bases). Germline CDR1 MNHNY, CDR2 SVGAGI (reference sequence). This CDR3 is built from 14 residues. With 4 bases removed from V and 10 bases from J, the gap between germline ends came to 17 bases.

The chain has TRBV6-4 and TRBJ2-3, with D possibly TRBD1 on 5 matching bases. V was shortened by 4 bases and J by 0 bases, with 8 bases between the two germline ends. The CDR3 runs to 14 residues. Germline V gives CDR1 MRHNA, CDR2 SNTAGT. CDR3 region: CASSGGMSTDTQYF. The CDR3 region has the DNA TGTGCCAGCAGTGGGGGCATGAGCACAGATACGCAGTATTTT.